This TCR beta chain derives from a study of metastatic and nonmetastatic thyroid tumors. TCRdb re-clonotyped the PCR reads via MiXCR. The data contain approximately 70,000 clones, just over 4% of them singletons. Thyroid surgery had not been preceded by any treatment in any patient. This clone was observed a handful of times. The TCR was taken from a female donor with papillary thyroid cancer or a benign thyroid nodule (not recorded which). Some clones in this sample may be carry-over from other donors' samples. The sequenced sample was blood.

The CDR3 loop reads CASSGWTVNTEAFF. The CDR3 region has the DNA TGTGCCAGCAGCGGCTGGACAGTGAACACTGAAGCTTTCTTT. The genes are TRBV5-6 and TRBJ1-1; perhaps TRBD1 as D (6 bases). Looked up from germline, CDR1 is SGHDT and CDR2 is YYEEEE. This CDR3 is built from 14 residues. V was cut by 4 bases and J by 0 bases, with 10 bases left in between.